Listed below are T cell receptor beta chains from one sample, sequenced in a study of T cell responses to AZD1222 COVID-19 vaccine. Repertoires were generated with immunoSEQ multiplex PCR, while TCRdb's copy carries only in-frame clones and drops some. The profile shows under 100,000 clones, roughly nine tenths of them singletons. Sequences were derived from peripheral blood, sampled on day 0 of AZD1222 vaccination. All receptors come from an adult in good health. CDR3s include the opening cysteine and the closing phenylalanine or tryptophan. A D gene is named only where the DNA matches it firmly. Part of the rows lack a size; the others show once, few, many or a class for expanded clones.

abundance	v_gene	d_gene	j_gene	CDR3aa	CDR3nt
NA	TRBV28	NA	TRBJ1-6	CASRTPTGAGTNSPLHF	TGTGCCAGCAGGACACCTACGGGCGCCGGAACGAATTCACCCCTCCACTTT
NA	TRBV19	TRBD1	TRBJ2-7	CASGDRGLKEGEQYF	TGTGCCAGTGGAGACAGGGGGCTCAAAGAGGGGGAGCAGTACTTC
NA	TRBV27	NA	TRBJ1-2	CASSFQQGGWGGYTF	TGTGCCAGCAGTTTTCAACAGGGAGGTTGGGGTGGCTACACCTTC
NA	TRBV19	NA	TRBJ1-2	CASSILIGANYGYTF	TGTGCCAGTAGTATTCTGATCGGCGCTAACTATGGCTACACCTTC
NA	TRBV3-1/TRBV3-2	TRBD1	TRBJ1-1	CASTSQGVEGTEAFF	TGTGCCAGCACCTCACAGGGGGTGGAGGGCACTGAAGCTTTCTTT
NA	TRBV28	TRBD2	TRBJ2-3	CATLTSGHTDTQYF	TGTGCCACACTGACTAGCGGACACACAGATACGCAGTATTTT
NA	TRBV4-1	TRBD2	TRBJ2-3	CASSKDTGAGGPLGQYF	TGCGCCAGCAGCAAAGACACGGGCGCGGGGGGGCCTCTTGGGCAGTATTTT
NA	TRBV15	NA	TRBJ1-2	CATSKTTGAPDGYTF	TGTGCCACCAGCAAAACAACGGGGGCTCCGGATGGCTACACCTTC
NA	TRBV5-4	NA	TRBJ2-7	CASSLSTGISYEQYF	TGTGCCAGCAGCTTGTCGACAGGCATCTCCTACGAGCAGTACTTC
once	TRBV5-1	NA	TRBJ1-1	CASSLGTIDLGTEAFF	TGCGCCAGCAGCCTGGGGACTATAGACCTCGGCACTGAAGCTTTCTTT
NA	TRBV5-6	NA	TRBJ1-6	CASSLFSGAEYNSPLHF	TGTGCCAGCAGCTTGTTCTCGGGGGCAGAATATAATTCACCCCTCCACTTT
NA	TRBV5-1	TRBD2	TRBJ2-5	CASSLGTSGARETQYF	TGCGCCAGCAGCTTGGGGACTAGCGGGGCTCGGGAGACCCAGTACTTC